The 30 T cell receptor beta chains in this list originate from one sample, sequenced in a study of blood T cells in healthy people across ages. The second PCR ran roughly 6 to 11 cycles with a sample-barcoded 5' primer and J-beta primers. TCRdb re-derived calls from the 5' RACE reads in MiXCR, one entry per CDR3 protein. The sample comprises some 560,000 distinct CDR3 sequences, about 29% of which are singletons, and approximately 3.6% rests with the top ten. A further study also used this sample, focusing on T cells of mothers and their children.

The specimen was blood. The receptors shown here come from a boy younger than 10 in good health.

The chain carries TRBV6-6 and TRBJ1-3; D is ambiguous. CDR1 is MNHNY and CDR2 is SVGAGI in the germline V gene (reference sequence). The germline V and J ends were trimmed by 0 bases and 0 bases, with 9 bases remaining between them. This CDR3 is 16 amino acids long. CDR3 nucleotide sequence: TGTGCCAGCAGTTACTCCCCCCCTAACTCTGGAAACACCATATATTTT. This translates into CASSYSPPNSGNTIYF.

The sample holds a few counts of this clonotype. The chain couples TRBV5-1 to TRBJ2-7; D is unclear. The germline V gene has CDR1 SGHRS and CDR2 YFSETQ. V was shortened by 0 bases and J by 6 bases, with 7 bases between the two germline ends. The CDR3 is made up of 12 amino acids. The CDR3 nucleotides are TGCGCCAGCAGCTTGGTAGGAAGCGAGCAGTACTTC. This codes for CASSLVGSEQYF.

This chain's CDR3 is CASSYSPSAYEQYF. As DNA, the CDR3 is TGTGCCAGCAGTTACTCCCCCAGTGCCTACGAGCAGTACTTC. V is TRBV6-5 and J is TRBJ2-5, with D hard to call. The DNA end lines up better with TRBJ2-7; the J call may be wrong. This CDR3 is built from 14 residues. Germline V gene lookup returns CDR1 MNHEY and CDR2 SVGAGI.

This chain joins TRBV11-3 and TRBJ1-3, with 7 bases that match TRBD1. The junction had 2 bases not matched to a gene; V was cut back by 5 bases and J by 4 bases. CDR3 length: 13 residues. Germline-derived CDR1 and CDR2 are SGHNT and YENEEA. CDR3: CASSKGQGNTIYF. CDR3 DNA: TGTGCCAGCAGCAAGGGACAGGGAAACACCATATATTTT.

A few counts support this clonotype. The rearrangement links TRBV12-3 or TRBV12-4 to TRBJ1-1, with TRBD1 identical over 8 bases. This CDR3 spans 14 amino acids. Germline trimming cut 6 bases from V and 3 bases from J; bases unmatched to any gene: 6. CDR3: CASRRQGQDTEAFF. CDR3 nucleotide sequence: TGTGCCAGCAGGAGACAGGGGCAGGACACTGAAGCTTTCTTT.

The chain employs TRBV6-5 and TRBJ2-3; TRBD1 matches 8 bases. This CDR3 is 21 amino acids long. The trim removed 4 bases at V and 2 bases at J, leaving 23 bases unmatched. The germline gives CDR1 MNHEY, CDR2 SVGAGI. The CDR3 protein is CASSSWWQGAISSPITDTQYF. The CDR3 bases are TGTGCCAGCAGTTCATGGTGGCAGGGGGCGATATCCTCCCCGATCACAGATACGCAGTATTTT.

There are a few counts of this clonotype. This chain links TRBV30 with TRBJ2-3; D possibly corresponds to TRBD1 (6 bases). Germline CDR1 is GTSNPN and CDR2 is SVGIG (reference sequence). V was cut by 4 bases and J by 4 bases, with 9 bases left in between. The CDR3 extends over 12 amino acids. Here the CDR3 DNA reads TGTGCCTGGATGTGGGGGCCAGATACGCAGTATTTT. Translated: CAWMWGPDTQYF.

This rearrangement joins TRBV20-1 to TRBJ2-5; TRBD2 agrees at 7 bases. The V segment lost 5 bases and the J segment 1 base; nucleotides outside the gene matches: 4. CDR1 DFQATT and CDR2 SNEGSKA come from the germline V gene (reference sequence). The CDR3 contains 13 residues. The CDR3 nucleotides are TGCAGTGCTCGCCTAGCGGCCCAAGAGACCCAGTACTTC. Its translation is CSARLAAQETQYF.

The V gene is TRBV12-3 or TRBV12-4, the J gene TRBJ1-1; possibly TRBD1 for D (6 bases). Trimming shortened V by 9 bases and J by 5 bases, and 10 bases separated the two germline ends. CDR3 length: 11 amino acids. CDR3 region: CASGRGTEAFF. The DNA for the CDR3 is TGTGCCAGTGGAAGGGGGACTGAAGCTTTCTTT.

Remarks on this clonotype: Relative to the germline gene, one junction end is altered; a read error may explain this. This chain joins TRBV20-1 and TRBJ2-5; TRBD2 aligns across 9 bases. CDR1 and CDR2 from the germline V gene are DFQATT and SNEGSKA (reference sequence). The CDR3 loop spans 12 amino acids. The CDR3 DNA is TGCAGTGCTAAAGATAGAGGGACTAGCCCTAGGTTC. Protein product: CSAKDRGTSPRF.

The chain links TRBV19 to TRBJ1-1; unclear D gene. CDR3 length: 13 amino acids. CDR1 is LNHDA and CDR2 is SQIVND in the germline V gene (reference sequence). Trimming pared 6 bases from V and 1 base from J, leaving 9 bases between. CDR3 sequence: CASRVGENTEAFF. CDR3 nucleotides: TGTGCCAGTAGAGTCGGGGAGAACACTGAAGCTTTCTTT.

The chain carries TRBV12-3 or TRBV12-4 and TRBJ1-1; 8 nucleotides agree with TRBD1. The CDR3 runs to 13 residues. Unmatched junction bases numbered 6, after V lost 4 bases and J lost 8 bases. CDR3 nucleotides: TGTGCCAGCAGTTCCGGGACAGGCGCCGAAGCTTTCTTT. It yields the protein CASSSGTGAEAFF.

This chain links TRBV11-2 with TRBJ2-4; 8 bases are a match to TRBD1. J gave up 6 bases and V 6 bases, and 7 bases lay outside the gene matches. This CDR3 has 14 residues. Germline values: CDR1 SGHAT, CDR2 FQNNGV. The CDR3 DNA follows: TGTGCCAGCAGACCTACAGGGGGAGGAAACATTCAGTACTTC. It translates to CASRPTGGGNIQYF. Full variable domain (rest looked up from reference TRBV11-2 and TRBJ2-4): EAGVAQSPRYKIIEKRQSVAFWCNPISGHATLYWYQQILGQGPKLLIQFQNNGVVDDSQLPKDRFSAERLKGVDSTLKIQPAKLEDSAVYLCASRPTGGGNIQYFGAGTRLSVL.

V is TRBV7-9 and J is TRBJ1-1; TRBD1 matches 10 bases. This CDR3 spans 15 amino acids. The J segment lost 4 bases and the V segment lost 8 bases, leaving 10 bases of the junction unmatched. In germline, CDR1 is SEHNR, CDR2 FQNEAQ (reference sequence). The CDR3 DNA reads TGTGCCAGCGGTAGACAGGGGGCCGGCGGCACTGAAGCTTTCTTT. This gives the protein CASGRQGAGGTEAFF.

The V call is TRBV27, the J call TRBJ2-5, with a tentative D call TRBD1 (6 bases). This CDR3 is 16 amino acids long. Germline CDR1 is MNHEY and CDR2 is SMNVEV (reference sequence). Trimming pared 5 bases from V and 1 base from J, leaving 17 bases between. CDR3 bases: TGTGCCAGCAGTGCCTTCCCCGCGGACAGCCAAGAGACCCAGTACTTC. Its protein product is CASSAFPADSQETQYF.

The chain has TRBV6-5 and TRBJ1-1, with D possibly TRBD1 on 6 matching bases. The CDR3 is 15 amino acids. Germline CDR1 is MNHEY and CDR2 is SVGAGI. The V and J ends lost 0 bases and 0 bases respectively, with 8 bases between them. CDR3 loop: CASSYSGHLNTEAFF. The CDR3 DNA follows: TGTGCCAGCAGTTACTCGGGACACTTGAACACTGAAGCTTTCTTT.

This clonotype was found many times. The chain recombines TRBV12-3 or TRBV12-4 with TRBJ2-1, with D possibly called TRBD1 or TRBD2 (6 bases each). The DNA end is more similar to TRBJ2-5, so the J call may be wrong. This CDR3 has 15 residues. CDR3 in amino acids: CASSLNLAPEGAQYF. The CDR3, as DNA: TGTGCCAGCAGTTTAAACCTGGCCCCGGAGGGGGCCCAGTACTTC.

The chain carries TRBV12-3 or TRBV12-4 and TRBJ2-1; D is undetermined. The germline V and J ends were trimmed by 8 bases and 2 bases, with 10 bases remaining between them. The CDR3 runs to 13 residues. The CDR3 sequence: CASSAAAYNEQFF. The CDR3 nucleotides read TGTGCCAGCTCCGCGGCAGCCTACAATGAGCAGTTCTTC.

The gene calls are TRBV4-3 and TRBJ2-2; 12 nucleotides agree with TRBD2. V dropped 0 bases and J dropped 5; count of bases not matched to a gene: 7. Germline V lookup: CDR1 LGHNA, CDR2 YSLEER. The CDR3 spans 18 residues. The CDR3 reads CASSQDLELAGGTGELFF. The CDR3 DNA is TGCGCCAGCAGCCAAGATCTTGAACTAGCGGGAGGAACCGGGGAGCTGTTTTTT.

This clonotype was seen a handful of times. The J gene is TRBJ2-5, the V gene TRBV20-1, with a weak D call TRBD2 (5 bases). The DNA end favors TRBJ2-1, so the J call may be wrong. Germline V CDR1 and CDR2: DFQATT, SNEGSKA (reference sequence). This CDR3 contains 15 residues. In nucleotides, the CDR3 is TGCAGTGCCCCCAGTAGAGCGGACGATTACAATGAGCAGTTCTTC. Amino acid sequence: CSAPSRADDYNEQFF.

This clonotype was observed a handful of times. The chain has TRBV15 and TRBJ2-3; 9 positions agree with TRBD2. This CDR3 comprises 18 residues. V was clipped by 3 bases and J by 5 bases; unmatched bases: 15. Germline V gene lookup returns CDR1 LNHNV and CDR2 YYDKDF (reference sequence). The CDR3: CATSRTVPGLARIDTQYF. Written as DNA, the CDR3 is TGTGCCACCAGCAGGACCGTACCGGGACTAGCAAGGATAGATACGCAGTATTTT.

This clonotype appeared a few times. V gene TRBV5-1 combines with J gene TRBJ1-1; D might be TRBD1 (6 bases). The length of the CDR3 is 13 residues. Germline lookup yields CDR1 SGHRS and CDR2 YFSETQ. Trimming shortened V by 0 bases and J by 6 bases, and 9 bases separated the two germline ends. CDR3 nucleotides: TGCGCCAGCAGCTTGGTCACAGGGTCTGAAGCTTTCTTT. Its translation: CASSLVTGSEAFF.

This clonotype came up a few times. This rearrangement joins TRBV3-1 to TRBJ2-7, with 7 bases identical to TRBD1. The junction had 5 bases not matched to a gene; V was cut back by 1 base and J by 2 bases. Germline values: CDR1 LGHDT, CDR2 YNNKEL (reference sequence). CDR3 length equals 15 residues. Here the CDR3 reads CASSQAPGTAYEQYF. The CDR3 nucleotides read TGTGCCAGCAGCCAAGCACCAGGGACAGCCTACGAGCAGTACTTC.

V is TRBV21-1 and J is TRBJ2-3; the table's D call of TRBD1 was not tested on the DNA. TRBV21-1 is a documented pseudogene. The CDR3 sequence is 20 residues long. The CDR3 region is CASSKVAGQGRRFSTDTQYF. CDR3 coding DNA: TGTGCCAGCAGCAAAGTGGCGGGACAGGGGCGCCGTTTTAGCACAGATACGCAGTATTTT.

This clonotype was detected only a few times. The chain employs TRBV5-1 and TRBJ2-1; TRBD1 matches 9 bases. The DNA matches TRBJ2-7 better at its end, which makes the J call doubtful. CDR3 length: 15 residues. Per germline, CDR1 SGHRS and CDR2 YFSETQ. CDR3 sequence: CASSLNRGQGYEQYF. The CDR3 nucleotides read TGCGCCAGCAGCCTCAACAGGGGGCAAGGCTACGAGCAGTACTTC.

This clonotype has more than one count but fewer than ten. The genes are TRBV7-8 and TRBJ2-7; D possibly corresponds to TRBD1 (6 bases). The DNA matches TRBJ2-5 better at its end, which makes the J call doubtful. CDR1 SGHVS and CDR2 FQNEAQ come from the germline V gene. The CDR3 has 13 amino acids. In DNA, the CDR3 is TGTGCCAGCAGCTTAGGACAGGCAGAGACCCAGTACTTC. Translating gives CASSLGQAETQYF.

V usage is TRBV5-5 and J usage is TRBJ2-5; D possibly corresponds to TRBD2 (6 bases). TRBJ2-7 matches the DNA end more closely, so the J call is doubtful. Looked up from germline, CDR1 is SGHKS and CDR2 is YYEKEE (reference sequence). This CDR3 comprises 16 residues. The CDR3 bases are TGTGCCAGCAGCTTGGATCTAGGAGGGAGCGCCTACGAGCAGTACTTC. This sequence encodes CASSLDLGGSAYEQYF.

The J gene is TRBJ2-5, the V gene TRBV7-8, with D tentatively TRBD2 (5 bases). The J call is in doubt because the DNA end fits TRBJ2-1 better. CDR3 size: 13 residues. Germline CDR1 is SGHVS and CDR2 is FQNEAQ. CDR3 nucleotides: TGTGCCAGCACAAATATGAAGGCGGGTGAGCAGTTCTTC. As protein: CASTNMKAGEQFF.

This clonotype was counted a few times. The genes are TRBV6-2 or TRBV6-3 and TRBJ2-5; 7 bases are a match to TRBD2. Trimming at V came to 0 bases and at J to 3 bases, leaving 4 bases not matched to a gene. CDR1 and CDR2 from the germline V gene are MNHEY and SVGEGT. The CDR3 sequence is 15 residues long. The CDR3 DNA is TGTGCCAGCAGTTACTCCGGCCTAGCGGAAGAGACCCAGTACTTC. Its protein is CASSYSGLAEETQYF.

The genes are TRBV25-1 and TRBJ1-2; the D gene is possibly TRBD1 (5 bases). Trimming removed 6 bases at V and 4 bases at J, with 21 bases between. The CDR3 is made up of 16 amino acids. The germline CDR1 and CDR2 sequences are MGHDK and SYGVNS. Here the CDR3 reads CASRPLKLRGSYGYTF. The CDR3 DNA is TGTGCCAGCAGGCCCCTAAAGTTAAGGGGAAGCTATGGCTACACCTTC.